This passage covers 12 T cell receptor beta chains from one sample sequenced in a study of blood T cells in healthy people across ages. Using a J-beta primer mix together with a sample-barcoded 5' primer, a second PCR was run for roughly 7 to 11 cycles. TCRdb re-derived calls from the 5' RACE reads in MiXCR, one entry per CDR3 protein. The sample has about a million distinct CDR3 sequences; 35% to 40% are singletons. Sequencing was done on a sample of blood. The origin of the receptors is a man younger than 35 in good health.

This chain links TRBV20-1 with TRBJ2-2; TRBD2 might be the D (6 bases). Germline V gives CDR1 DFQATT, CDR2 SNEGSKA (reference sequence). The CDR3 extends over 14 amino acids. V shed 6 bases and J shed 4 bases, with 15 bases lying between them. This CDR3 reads CSAPRGLLTGELFF. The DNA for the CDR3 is TGCAGTGCGCCCCGTGGACTACTCACCGGGGAGCTGTTTTTT.

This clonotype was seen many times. CDR3 loop: CASSFENSPLHF. The CDR3 nucleotides read TGTGCCAGCAGTTTTGAAAATTCACCCCTCCACTTT. The chain carries TRBV12-3 or TRBV12-4 and TRBJ1-6; D is ambiguous. Trimming shortened V by 3 bases and J by 7 bases, and 4 bases separated the two germline ends. The CDR3 contains 12 residues.

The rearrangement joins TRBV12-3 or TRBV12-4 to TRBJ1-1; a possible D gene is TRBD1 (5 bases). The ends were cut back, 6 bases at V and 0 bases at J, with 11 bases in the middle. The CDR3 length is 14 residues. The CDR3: CASRTQELNTEAFF. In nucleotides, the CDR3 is TGTGCCAGCAGGACACAGGAATTGAACACTGAAGCTTTCTTT.

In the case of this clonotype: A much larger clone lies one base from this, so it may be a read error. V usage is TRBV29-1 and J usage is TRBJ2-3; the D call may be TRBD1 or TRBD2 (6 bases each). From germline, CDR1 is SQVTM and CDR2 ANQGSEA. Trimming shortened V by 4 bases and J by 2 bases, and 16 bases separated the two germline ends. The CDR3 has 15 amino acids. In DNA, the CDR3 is TGCAGCGTTGGGAGGGGGACGGGAACCACAGATACGCAGTATTTT. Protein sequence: CSVGRGTGTTDTQYF.

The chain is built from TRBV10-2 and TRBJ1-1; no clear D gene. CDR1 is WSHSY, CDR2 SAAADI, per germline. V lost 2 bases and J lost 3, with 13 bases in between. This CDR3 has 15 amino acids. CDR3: CASSERGPWDTEAFF. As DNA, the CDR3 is TGCGCCAGCAGTGAGAGAGGGCCCTGGGACACTGAAGCTTTCTTT.

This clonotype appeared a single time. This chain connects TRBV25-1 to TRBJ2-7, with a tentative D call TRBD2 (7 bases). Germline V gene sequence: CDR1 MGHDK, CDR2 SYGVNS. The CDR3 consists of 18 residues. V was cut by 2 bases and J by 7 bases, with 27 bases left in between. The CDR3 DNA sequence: TGTGCCAGCAGTGAAAATCTGTTCGCAGGCGGGGGCTACAATGAGCAGTACTTC. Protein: CASSENLFAGGGYNEQYF.

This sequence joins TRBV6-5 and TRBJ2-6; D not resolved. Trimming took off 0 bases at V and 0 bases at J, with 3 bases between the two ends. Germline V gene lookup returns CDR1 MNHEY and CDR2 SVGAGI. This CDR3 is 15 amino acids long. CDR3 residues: CASSYSFSGANVLTF. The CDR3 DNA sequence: TGTGCCAGCAGTTACTCATTCTCTGGGGCCAACGTCCTGACTTTC.

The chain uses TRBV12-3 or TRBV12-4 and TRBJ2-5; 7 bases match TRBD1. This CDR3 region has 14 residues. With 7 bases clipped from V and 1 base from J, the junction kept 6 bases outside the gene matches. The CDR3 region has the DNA TGTGCCAGCACCCTACAGGGGTTCCAAGAGACCCAGTACTTC. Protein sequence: CASTLQGFQETQYF.

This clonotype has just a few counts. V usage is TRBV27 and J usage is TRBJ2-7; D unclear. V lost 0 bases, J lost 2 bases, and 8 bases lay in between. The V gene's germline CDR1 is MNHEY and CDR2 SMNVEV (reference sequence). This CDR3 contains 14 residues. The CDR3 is CASSLSRDTYEQYF. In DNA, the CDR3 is TGTGCCAGCAGTTTATCGCGAGACACCTACGAGCAGTACTTC.

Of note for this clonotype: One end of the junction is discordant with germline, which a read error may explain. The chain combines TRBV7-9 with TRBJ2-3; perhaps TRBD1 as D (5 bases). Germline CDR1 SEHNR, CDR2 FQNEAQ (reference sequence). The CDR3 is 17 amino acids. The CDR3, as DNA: TGTGCCGGCAGCAGGGCCAGAATCGGCGGTGCTGTGGATACGCAGTATTTT. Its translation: CAGSRARIGGAVDTQYF.

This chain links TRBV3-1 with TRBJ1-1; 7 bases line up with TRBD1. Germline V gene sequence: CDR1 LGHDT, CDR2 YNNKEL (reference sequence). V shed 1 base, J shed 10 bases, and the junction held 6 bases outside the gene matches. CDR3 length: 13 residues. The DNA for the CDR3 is TGTGCCAGCAGCCAAGTCTTGGCAGGGGGAGCTTTCTTT. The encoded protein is CASSQVLAGGAFF. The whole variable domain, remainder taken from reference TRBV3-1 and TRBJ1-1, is DTAVSQTPKYLVTQMGNDKSIKCEQNLGHDTMYWYKQDSKKFLKIMFSYNNKELIINETVPNRFSPKSPDKAHLNLHINSLELGDSAVYFCASSQVLAGGAFFGQGTRLTVV.

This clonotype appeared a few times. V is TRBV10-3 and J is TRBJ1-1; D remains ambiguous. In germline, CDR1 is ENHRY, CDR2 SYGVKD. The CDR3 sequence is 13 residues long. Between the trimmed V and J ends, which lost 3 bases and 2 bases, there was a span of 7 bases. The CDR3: CAISEPLNTEAFF. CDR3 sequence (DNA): TGTGCCATCAGTGAACCCCTAAACACTGAAGCTTTCTTT.